Included here is one TCR beta chain sequence, with context. The data stem from a study of blood T cell repertoires in COVID-19. Whole-study context: Donors in the United States, Italy and Spain gave samples during acute or convalescent COVID-19. PBMCs, B-cell-depleted T cells, or T cells provided the cDNA or gDNA that made up the material.

Followed longitudinally, the Seattle patients had been enrolled during active infection. In the study's own analysis: Nucleated cell counts were estimated from reference gene primer amplification. Assay used: immunoSEQ multiplex PCR; TCRdb lists only in-frame clones, some missing. V, J and clone size are taken as reported in that table, and D and trimming were inferred from the DNA itself. The data show some 180,000 clones, with around nine tenths seen just once and 15% to 20% held by the top ten. The clonotype was recovered from a man in his fifties with COVID-19, enrolled during active disease. The sample was peripheral blood.

In nucleotides, the CDR3 is TGTGCCAGCAGCGTAATAGGAGGGGTCAACGAGCAGTACTTC. As protein: CASSVIGGVNEQYF. V usage is TRBV6-2 or TRBV6-3 and J usage is TRBJ2-7; D may be TRBD2 (6 bases). V was pared by 6 bases and J by 5 bases, with 17 bases between. Germline CDR1 and CDR2: MNHEY and SVGEGT. CDR3 length: 14 residues.